This T cell receptor (beta chain) appears in the sequencing data of a study of regulatory dendritic cells for organ transplantation. The CDR3 spans 14 residues. Germline CDR1 is SGHTS and CDR2 is YDEGEE. With 4 bases clipped from V and 5 bases from J, the junction kept 5 bases outside the gene matches. The count of this clone is one. What it recognizes is unknown. Measured with immunoSEQ multiplex PCR; TCRdb has only the in-frame clones, and not every one. The table lists some 5,700 clones, around 60% of them singletons. Overall study results and limits: Naive T cells showed high diversity, memory cells less, memory CD8+ least. Resting memory CD8+ T cells held the most alloreactive clonotypes. Considerable individual heterogeneity was seen in alloreactive memory CD8+ T cells.

This clonotype was sampled from a human donor in good health. The genes are TRBV5-8 and TRBJ1-4; 7 bases are shared with TRBD1. Sequenced: memory CD8+ T cells from blood. Subset reported: CD45RO+ memory T cells. CDR3: CASSRDSLNEKLFF. CDR3 DNA sequence: TGTGCCAGCAGCAGGGACAGCCTGAATGAAAAACTGTTTTTT.